This T cell receptor beta chain originates from a study of T cell responses to AZD1222 COVID-19 vaccine. At the level of the study: The study pooled second doses at about 4 or about 12 weeks.

Worth noting for this clone: No antigen is known for it. A junction end diverges from the germline sequence, so it may reflect a read error.

Here immunoSEQ multiplex PCR was the method, and the copy in TCRdb shows in-frame clones only, minus some. The sample comprises 150,000 or so clones, around nine tenths of which are singletons, and about 1.4% rests with the top ten. The germline V gene encodes CDR1 SGHRS and CDR2 YFSETQ. This CDR3 comprises 14 residues. The study, taken as a whole, reports: Baseline testing showed seropositivity in only a handful of AZD1222 recipients. Among the donors, most were white British and more were female, and clonal diversity was possibly underestimated. There were repertoire samples only from the period after the peak T cell response.

The rearrangement joins TRBV5-1 to TRBJ1-1; the match to TRBD1 covers 10 bases. This TCR was sampled from an adult in good health. Sample: peripheral blood, taken on day 0 of AZD1222 vaccination. CDR3 in DNA: TGCGCCAGCAGTTTGGGACAGGGGTTTTCTGAAGCTTTCTTT. It yields the protein CASSLGQGFSEAFF.